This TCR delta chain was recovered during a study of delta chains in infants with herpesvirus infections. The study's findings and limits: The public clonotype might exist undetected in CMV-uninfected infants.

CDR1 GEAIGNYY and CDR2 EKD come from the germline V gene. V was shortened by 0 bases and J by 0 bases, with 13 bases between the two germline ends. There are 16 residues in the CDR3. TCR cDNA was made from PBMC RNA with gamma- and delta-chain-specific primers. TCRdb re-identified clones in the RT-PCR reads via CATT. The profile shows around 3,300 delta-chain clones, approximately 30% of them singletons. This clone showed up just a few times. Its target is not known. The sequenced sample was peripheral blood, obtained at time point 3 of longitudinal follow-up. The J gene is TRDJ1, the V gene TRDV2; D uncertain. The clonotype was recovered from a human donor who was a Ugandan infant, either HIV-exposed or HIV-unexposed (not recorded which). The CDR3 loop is CACDTMSGVNTDKLIF. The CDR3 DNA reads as TGTGCCTGTGACACCATGTCCGGGGTTAACACCGATAAACTCATCTTT.